A single sample is the source of the 23 T cell receptor beta chains below, sequenced in a study of naive and memory T cell subsets. The study, taken as a whole, reports: Especially in CD8 cells, naive repertoires contained a few larger clonotypes, possibly CD45RA-re-expressing memory cells.

An equimolar mix of two oligonucleotides served as the beta constant-region primer for TRBC1 and TRBC2. Ligated cDNA was amplified by four rounds of PCR with nested alpha and beta constant-region primers and SP2. TCRdb re-called the UMI-ligation and nested PCR reads with MiXCR, one entry per CDR3 protein. Of 120,000 to 150,000 distinct CDR3 sequences in the sample, over 20% are singletons; the top ten hold around 0.11%. These TCRs' antigens remain unknown. Sequencing was done on a sample of naive CD4+ T cells from blood. Source of these receptors: a human donor in good health.

The chain combines TRBV12-3 or TRBV12-4 with TRBJ2-7, with D tentatively TRBD1 (6 bases). This CDR3 has 14 amino acids. V lost 5 bases to trimming and J lost 2 bases, with 13 bases between them. This CDR3 is CASSELGQTYEQYF. Here the CDR3 DNA reads TGTGCCAGCAGTGAGCTAGGACAGACCTACGAGCAGTACTTC.

The chain links TRBV5-1 to TRBJ1-5, with 7 nucleotides matching TRBD1. CDR1 and CDR2 (germline): SGHRS, YFSETQ. V was clipped by 4 bases and J by 3 bases; unmatched bases: 4. CDR3 length: 14 amino acids. The CDR3 region has the DNA TGCGCCAGCAGCGCGACAGGGCCCAATCAGCCCCAGCATTTT. The encoded protein is CASSATGPNQPQHF.

V usage is TRBV5-1 and J usage is TRBJ2-7; D tentatively fits TRBD1 or TRBD2 (5 bases each). Germline V gives CDR1 SGHRS, CDR2 YFSETQ. This CDR3 has 14 residues. V was trimmed by 7 bases and J by 2 bases, leaving 16 bases between them. CDR3 coding DNA: TGCGCCAGCCACCGCGAGGGGCCGACCTACGAGCAGTACTTC. This encodes CASHREGPTYEQYF.

This clonotype occurred many times. The rearrangement links TRBV20-1 to TRBJ1-1; unclear D gene. Looked up from germline, CDR1 is DFQATT and CDR2 is SNEGSKA (reference sequence). The CDR3 totals 12 residues. Trimming took 3 bases from V and 6 from J, leaving 11 bases between them. CDR3 sequence: CSARFEQPEAFF. The CDR3 coding sequence is TGCAGTGCTAGGTTCGAGCAGCCTGAAGCTTTCTTT.

The chain recombines TRBV12-3 or TRBV12-4 with TRBJ1-5, with D perhaps matching TRBD1 (5 bases). V lost 2 bases, J lost 2 bases, and 10 bases lay in between. This CDR3 is 15 amino acids long. The CDR3 DNA follows: TGTGCCAGCAGTTTAATAAGGGGACGCAATCAGCCCCAGCATTTT. Protein sequence: CASSLIRGRNQPQHF.

This clonotype showed up just a few times. The gene calls are TRBV6-2 or TRBV6-3 and TRBJ2-1; 8 bases align to TRBD2. V shed 6 bases and J 8 bases; nucleotides not matched to a gene: 15. The CDR3 loop spans 16 amino acids. Looked up from germline, CDR1 is MNHEY and CDR2 is SVGEGT. The CDR3 loop is CASRYFSGRQRYEQFF. CDR3 coding DNA: TGTGCCAGCAGATATTTCAGCGGGAGACAAAGATATGAGCAGTTCTTC.

The rearrangement joins TRBV3-1 to TRBJ2-1; 15 nucleotides line up with TRBD2. This CDR3 region has 20 residues. V shed 2 bases, J shed 1 base, and the junction held 9 bases outside the gene matches. Germline CDR1 is LGHDT and CDR2 is YNNKEL (reference sequence). The CDR3 coding sequence is TGTGCCAGCAGCCAACCTCCGGGACTAGCGGGAGGCCCTTCCTACAATGAGCAGTTCTTC. It translates to CASSQPPGLAGGPSYNEQFF.

This sequence joins TRBV6-6 and TRBJ1-3; D gene ambiguous. This CDR3 region has 16 residues. Deletions cut 2 bases from V and 0 bases from J, with 11 bases between. Germline CDR1 and CDR2: MNHNY and SVGAGI (reference sequence). The CDR3 DNA reads as TGTGCCAGCAGTTACCGGGGAAGAGGCTCTGGAAACACCATATATTTT. It specifies CASSYRGRGSGNTIYF.

This clonotype was recorded at least ten times. The chain has TRBV3-1 and TRBJ1-6; D perhaps matches TRBD1 (5 bases). This CDR3 region has 12 residues. V lost 1 base, J lost 16 bases, and 11 bases lay in between. Germline CDR1 is LGHDT and CDR2 is YNNKEL (reference sequence). The CDR3 region has the DNA TGTGCCAGCAGCCAAGCTCAAGGGGCTCTCCACTTT. This encodes CASSQAQGALHF. The complete variable domain, with remaining parts taken from reference TRBV3-1 and TRBJ1-6, reads DTAVSQTPKYLVTQMGNDKSIKCEQNLGHDTMYWYKQDSKKFLKIMFSYNNKELIINETVPNRFSPKSPDKAHLNLHINSLELGDSAVYFCASSQAQGALHFGNGTRLTVT.

This rearrangement joins TRBV18 to TRBJ1-2; 10 bases align to TRBD1. Germline CDR1 and CDR2: KGHSH and LQKENI. Trimming took 3 bases from V and 6 from J; bases not matched to a gene: 4. The CDR3 runs 14 residues. DNA for the CDR3: TGTGCCAGCTCACCCCCGACAGGGGGCCATGGCTACACCTTC. Protein: CASSPPTGGHGYTF.

This clonotype was observed a few times. The V gene is TRBV6-2 or TRBV6-3, the J gene TRBJ1-5; D remains unclear. Germline-derived CDR1 and CDR2 are MNHEY and SVGEGT. The CDR3 is 15 amino acids. The V and J ends lost 6 bases and 3 bases respectively, with 15 bases between them. The CDR3 nucleotides read TGTGCCAGCAGGAATACCGGTGTTAACAATCAGCCCCAGCATTTT. Translated: CASRNTGVNNQPQHF.

The gene calls are TRBV9 and TRBJ2-2, with TRBD2 identical over 7 bases. CDR1 SGDLS and CDR2 YYNGEE come from the germline V gene. The CDR3 spans 16 residues. The J segment lost 2 bases and the V segment lost 0 bases, leaving 4 bases of the junction unmatched. CDR3 residues: CASSVGPSGNTGELFF. The CDR3 nucleotides are TGTGCCAGCAGCGTAGGTCCTAGCGGAAACACCGGGGAGCTGTTTTTT.

The table lists this clonotype with a few counts. V gene TRBV7-6 combines with J gene TRBJ2-5; no clear D. The V end was cut by 5 bases, the J end by 4 bases, with 11 bases between. The germline CDR1 and CDR2 sequences are SGHVS and FNYEAQ. The CDR3 runs 13 residues. CDR3 region: CASSRSPVETQYF. CDR3 sequence (DNA): TGTGCCAGCAGCCGAAGCCCGGTAGAGACCCAGTACTTC.

This sequence joins TRBV7-6 and TRBJ2-1; TRBD2 is a possible D gene (6 bases). CDR1 is SGHVS, CDR2 FNYEAQ, per germline. This CDR3 contains 18 residues. V gave up 1 base and J gave up 5 bases, with 21 bases separating them. CDR3 residues: CASSLEPWRGVGDNEQFF. CDR3 nucleotides: TGTGCCAGCAGCTTAGAACCTTGGCGGGGCGTGGGGGACAATGAGCAGTTCTTC.

The rearrangement joins TRBV7-8 to TRBJ2-7; the D gene is possibly TRBD1 (6 bases). CDR1 and CDR2 (germline): SGHVS, FQNEAQ. This CDR3 has 13 amino acids. V lost 3 bases and J 3 bases, leaving 9 bases between the germline ends. The chain's CDR3 is CASSFLQGYEQYF. The DNA for the CDR3 is TGTGCCAGCAGCTTCTTACAGGGCTACGAGCAGTACTTC.

The chain carries TRBV27 and TRBJ2-7, with D perhaps TRBD1 (5 bases). The CDR3 extends over 14 amino acids. The V end was cut by 5 bases, the J end by 2 bases, with 13 bases between. Per germline, CDR1 MNHEY and CDR2 SMNVEV (reference sequence). In DNA, the CDR3 is TGTGCCAGCAGTGCTCGCAGGGTGCCCTACGAGCAGTACTTC. It yields the protein CASSARRVPYEQYF.

The chain is built from TRBV18 and TRBJ1-1; D remains unclear. This CDR3 has 12 amino acids. The V gene lost 6 bases and the J gene lost 4 bases, with 9 bases spanning the gap. Germline CDR1 is KGHSH and CDR2 is LQKENI. This CDR3 is CASSNRGTEAFF. The CDR3, as DNA: TGTGCCAGCTCTAACCGGGGCACTGAAGCTTTCTTT.

V usage is TRBV28 and J usage is TRBJ1-5; unclear D gene. V was pared by 6 bases and J by 9 bases, with 12 bases between. Germline V gene lookup returns CDR1 MDHEN and CDR2 SYDVKM. The CDR3 sequence is 12 residues long. The CDR3 nucleotides read TGTGCCAGCAGCTCCCCTGGGCGGCCCCAGCATTTT. This encodes CASSSPGRPQHF.

This chain uses TRBV29-1 with TRBJ1-2, with no clear D. This CDR3 spans 11 amino acids. Trimming pared 4 bases from V and 5 bases from J, leaving 8 bases between. Per the germline V gene, CDR1 is SQVTM and CDR2 is ANQGSEA. The CDR3 region is CSVVSVYGYTF. The CDR3 nucleotides read TGCAGCGTTGTTTCAGTATATGGCTACACCTTC. Drawing the rest from reference TRBV29-1 and TRBJ1-2, the complete variable domain is SAVISQKPSRDICQRGTSLTIQCQVDSQVTMMFWYRQQPGQSLTLIATANQGSEATYESGFVIDKFPISRPNLTFSTLTVSNMSPEDSSIYLCSVVSVYGYTFGSGTRLTVV.

The rearrangement joins TRBV4-3 to TRBJ2-1, with D unclear. This CDR3 has 14 residues. Germline assignment: CDR1 LGHNA and CDR2 YSLEER. The V gene lost 1 base and the J gene lost 8 bases, with 12 bases spanning the gap. CDR3 protein: CASSQVLSQHEQFF. CDR3 nucleotide sequence: TGCGCCAGCAGCCAAGTTCTCTCCCAGCATGAGCAGTTCTTC.

This clonotype has ten or more counts. The genes are TRBV4-2 and TRBJ2-4; D is undetermined. This CDR3 region has 16 residues. CDR1 and CDR2 (germline): LGHNA, YNFKEQ. Deletions cut 0 bases from V and 1 base from J, with 10 bases between. CDR3 sequence reads: CASSQEARKAKNIQYF. DNA for the CDR3: TGTGCCAGCAGCCAAGAAGCTCGGAAGGCCAAAAACATTCAGTACTTC.

There are a few counts of this clonotype. The chain joins TRBV6-1 to TRBJ2-1, with 7 bases matching TRBD1. Germline CDR1 MNHNS, CDR2 SASEGT. The CDR3 has 17 residues. Trimming cost V 5 bases and J 3 bases; bases outside gene matches: 13. In DNA, the CDR3 is TGTGCCAGCAGTCAGACTACACACGGACAGGTCTACAATGAGCAGTTCTTC. Residues: CASSQTTHGQVYNEQFF.

V usage is TRBV19 and J usage is TRBJ2-2; D unresolved. Trimming cost V 4 bases and J 2 bases, with 17 bases left between them. Germline V CDR1 and CDR2: LNHDA, SQIVND (reference sequence). The CDR3 covers 17 residues. The CDR3: CASSRPSGDANTGELFF. The CDR3 nucleotides are TGTGCCAGTAGTAGGCCCAGTGGGGATGCTAACACCGGGGAGCTGTTTTTT.